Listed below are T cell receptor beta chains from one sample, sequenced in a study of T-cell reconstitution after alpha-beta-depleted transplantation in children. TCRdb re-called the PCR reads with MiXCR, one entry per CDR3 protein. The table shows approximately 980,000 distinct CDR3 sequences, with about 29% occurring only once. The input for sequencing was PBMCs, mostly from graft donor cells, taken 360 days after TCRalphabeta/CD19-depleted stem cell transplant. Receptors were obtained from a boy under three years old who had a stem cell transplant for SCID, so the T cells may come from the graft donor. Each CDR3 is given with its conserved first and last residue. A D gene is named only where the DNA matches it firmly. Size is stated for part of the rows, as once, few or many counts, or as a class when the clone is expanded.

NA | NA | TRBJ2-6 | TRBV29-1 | TGCAGCGTTGCATTTACAGGGGCCAACGTCCTGACTTTC | CSVAFTGANVLTF
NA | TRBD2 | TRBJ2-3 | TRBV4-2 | TGTGCCAGCAGCCAAGATCGAGTAGGGACTAGCCAAGATACGCAGTATTTT | CASSQDRVGTSQDTQYF
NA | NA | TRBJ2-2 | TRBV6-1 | TGTGCCAGCAGTGGGCCGACGTCCATAAACACCGGGGAGCTGTTTTTT | CASSGPTSINTGELFF
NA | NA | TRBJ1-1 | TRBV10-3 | TGTGCCACCCGAGAGATCAATATGAACACTGAAGCTTTCTTT | CATREINMNTEAFF
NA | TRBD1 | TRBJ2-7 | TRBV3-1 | TGTGCCAGCAGCTGGGGACAGGGGCACAACGAGCAGTACTTC | CASSWGQGHNEQYF
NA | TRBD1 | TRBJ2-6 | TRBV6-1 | TGTGCCAGCAGTGGACCGGGACAGGGCCTCCCCTCTGGGGCCAACGTCCTGACTTTC | CASSGPGQGLPSGANVLTF
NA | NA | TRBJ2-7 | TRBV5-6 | TGTGCCAGCAGCTTGCTACAGGGAATGCCCTACGAGCAGTACTTC | CASSLLQGMPYEQYF
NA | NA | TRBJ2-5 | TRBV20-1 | TGCAGTGCAGTCCCCCGCAGGTCAGGGGAGACCCAGTACTTC | CSAVPRRSGETQYF
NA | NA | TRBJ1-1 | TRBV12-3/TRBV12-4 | TGTGCCAGCAGTTTGGGGGACCAAATGAACACTGAAGCTTTCTTT | CASSLGDQMNTEAFF
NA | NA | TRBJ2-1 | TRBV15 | TGTGCCACCAGCAGAGAGGCCCCTGCGCCGAGCTCCTACAATGAGCAGTTCTTC | CATSREAPAPSSYNEQFF
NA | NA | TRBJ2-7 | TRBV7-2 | TGTGCCAGCAGCTTACCAGAAAAGCAGTACTTC | CASSLPEKQYF
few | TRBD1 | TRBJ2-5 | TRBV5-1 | TGCGCCAGCAGCTTCGTGGGACAGATCCAAGAGACCCAGTACTTC | CASSFVGQIQETQYF
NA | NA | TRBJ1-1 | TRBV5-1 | TGCGCCAGCAAAGAGACGGTTAACACTGAAGCTTTCTTT | CASKETVNTEAFF
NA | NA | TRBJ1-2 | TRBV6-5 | TGTGCCAGCAGTTATTACAAGGGTAACTATGGCTACACCTTC | CASSYYKGNYGYTF
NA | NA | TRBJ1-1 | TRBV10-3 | TGTGCCATCAGTCCCCTGGGGGGGACTGAAGCTTTCTTT | CAISPLGGTEAFF
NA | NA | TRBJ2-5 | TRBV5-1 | TGCGCCAGCAGCTTGCTAGTCACTATGCAAGAGACCCAGTACTTC | CASSLLVTMQETQYF
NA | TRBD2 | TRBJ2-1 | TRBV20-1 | TGCAGTGCCCAAAACCCAACTAGCGATGAGCAGTTCTTC | CSAQNPTSDEQFF
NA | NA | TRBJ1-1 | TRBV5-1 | TGCGCCAGCAGCTTGGCCAAGGAGACTGAAGCTTTCTTT | CASSLAKETEAFF
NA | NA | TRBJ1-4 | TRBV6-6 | TGTGCCAGCATCGAAGGTGGAAAACTGTTTTTT | CASIEGGKLFF
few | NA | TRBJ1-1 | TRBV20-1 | TGCAGTGCTAGGGCGGGGCGGTGGTCTGAAGCTTTCTTT | CSARAGRWSEAFF
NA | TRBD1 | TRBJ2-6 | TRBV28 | TGTGCCAGCAGTGATACAGGGGTTGGCGCCAACGTCCTGACTTTC | CASSDTGVGANVLTF
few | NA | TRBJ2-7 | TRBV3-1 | TGTGCCAGCAGCCAAGGGGTAGGTCCTCCTCCCTACGAGCAGTACTTC | CASSQGVGPPPYEQYF
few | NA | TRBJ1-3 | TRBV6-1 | TGTGCCAGCAGACTCTACCCTCGTGGAAACACCATATATTTT | CASRLYPRGNTIYF
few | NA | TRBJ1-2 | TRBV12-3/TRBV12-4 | TGTGCCAGCATCCAGGGTGGCAACTATGGCTACACCTTC | CASIQGGNYGYTF
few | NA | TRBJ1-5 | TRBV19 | TGTGCCAGTAGTATACATGGACTAGAAGTTAGCAATCAGCCCCAGCATTTT | CASSIHGLEVSNQPQHF
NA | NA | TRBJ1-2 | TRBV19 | TGTGCCAGTAGTATTGGATTGGCTGCTGGCCTTTATGGCTACACCTTC | CASSIGLAAGLYGYTF
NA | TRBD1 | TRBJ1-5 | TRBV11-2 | TGTGCCAGCAGCTTAGGGATTGGGACAGGGGGCCTTCATAGCAATCAGCCCCAGCATTTT | CASSLGIGTGGLHSNQPQHF
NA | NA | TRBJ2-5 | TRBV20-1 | TGCAGTGCTAGAGATCGTCGGGGGGCGGTGGGGGAGACCCAGTACTTC | CSARDRRGAVGETQYF
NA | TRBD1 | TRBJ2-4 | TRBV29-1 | TGCAGCGTTGGGTCTGGGGTCAGGGGGTTGGACATTCAGTACTTC | CSVGSGVRGLDIQYF
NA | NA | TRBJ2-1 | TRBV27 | TGTGCCAGCACTCCACCGGGGCCTATGGGGCAGAATGAGCAGTTCTTC | CASTPPGPMGQNEQFF
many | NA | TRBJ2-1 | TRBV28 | TGTGCCAGCAGGGCCACAGGGACCTACTACAATGAGCAGTTCTTC | CASRATGTYYNEQFF
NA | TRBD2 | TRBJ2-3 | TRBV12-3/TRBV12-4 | TGTGCCAGCAGCCCCGGGGCGGGGGGTACAGATACGCAGTATTTT | CASSPGAGGTDTQYF
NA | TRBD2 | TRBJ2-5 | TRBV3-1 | TGTGCCAGCAGCCAGCGACTAGCAGGGACCCAGTATTTC | CASSQRLAGTQYF
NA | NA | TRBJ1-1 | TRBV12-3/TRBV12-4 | TGTGCCAGCAGTTTAGAGGGTAACAAGAACACTGAAGCTTTCTTT | CASSLEGNKNTEAFF
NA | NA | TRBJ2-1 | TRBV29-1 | TGCAGCGCAAAACAGGGACCGAACTACAATGAGCAGTTCTTC | CSAKQGPNYNEQFF
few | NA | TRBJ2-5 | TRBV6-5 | TGTGCCAGCAGTTACTCTGGTGAGGAGACCCAGTACTTC | CASSYSGEETQYF
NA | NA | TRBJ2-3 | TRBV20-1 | TGCAGTGCTAGAGATGGGGGCCCTAGCACAGATACGCAGTATTTT | CSARDGGPSTDTQYF
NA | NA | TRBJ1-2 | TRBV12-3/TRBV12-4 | TGTGCCAGCAGTTTACAGGACTATGGCTACACCTTC | CASSLQDYGYTF
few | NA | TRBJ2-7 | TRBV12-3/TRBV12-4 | TGTGCCAGCAGTCCCCACCCACAGTACGAGCAGTACTTC | CASSPHPQYEQYF
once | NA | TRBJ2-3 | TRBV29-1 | TGCAGCGTTGAACAGGGGCCGTATAGGACAGATACGCAGTATTTT | CSVEQGPYRTDTQYF
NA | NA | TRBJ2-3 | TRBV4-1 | TGCGCCAGCAGCCCCTCTAGCCTACGCACAGATACGCAGTATTTT | CASSPSSLRTDTQYF
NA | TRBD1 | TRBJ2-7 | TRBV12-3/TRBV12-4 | TGTGCCAGCAGTTTAGCTCAGGGGGAAACCTACTCCTACGAGCAGTACTTC | CASSLAQGETYSYEQYF